This entry concerns a single T cell receptor beta chain. The antigen remains unidentified. cDNA for each sample came from eight separate reactions. Following a re-call of the 5' RACE reads, TCRdb has one entry per CDR3 protein and lacks DNA. Here the sample table reports under 200,000 distinct CDR3 sequences. Whole blood without T cell sorting served as the source of isolated total RNA. This sample is part of a study of monozygotic twins with inflammatory bowel disease. Overall study findings and caveats: IBD patients displayed reduced TCRbeta diversity (inverse Simpson) when set against healthy co-twins. Healthy twins showed more clonotype sharing with others than IBD patients, especially patients with disease activity.

The CDR3 runs 14 residues. The rearrangement links TRBV12-3 or TRBV12-4 to TRBJ1-2; lacking DNA, the TRBD1 call made by TCRdb goes unchecked. The sequencing input was blood. The TCR sequence derives from a human donor with ulcerative colitis or Crohn's disease, or a healthy co-twin of an affected twin (not recorded which). The CDR3 is CASSPGGSNYGYTF.